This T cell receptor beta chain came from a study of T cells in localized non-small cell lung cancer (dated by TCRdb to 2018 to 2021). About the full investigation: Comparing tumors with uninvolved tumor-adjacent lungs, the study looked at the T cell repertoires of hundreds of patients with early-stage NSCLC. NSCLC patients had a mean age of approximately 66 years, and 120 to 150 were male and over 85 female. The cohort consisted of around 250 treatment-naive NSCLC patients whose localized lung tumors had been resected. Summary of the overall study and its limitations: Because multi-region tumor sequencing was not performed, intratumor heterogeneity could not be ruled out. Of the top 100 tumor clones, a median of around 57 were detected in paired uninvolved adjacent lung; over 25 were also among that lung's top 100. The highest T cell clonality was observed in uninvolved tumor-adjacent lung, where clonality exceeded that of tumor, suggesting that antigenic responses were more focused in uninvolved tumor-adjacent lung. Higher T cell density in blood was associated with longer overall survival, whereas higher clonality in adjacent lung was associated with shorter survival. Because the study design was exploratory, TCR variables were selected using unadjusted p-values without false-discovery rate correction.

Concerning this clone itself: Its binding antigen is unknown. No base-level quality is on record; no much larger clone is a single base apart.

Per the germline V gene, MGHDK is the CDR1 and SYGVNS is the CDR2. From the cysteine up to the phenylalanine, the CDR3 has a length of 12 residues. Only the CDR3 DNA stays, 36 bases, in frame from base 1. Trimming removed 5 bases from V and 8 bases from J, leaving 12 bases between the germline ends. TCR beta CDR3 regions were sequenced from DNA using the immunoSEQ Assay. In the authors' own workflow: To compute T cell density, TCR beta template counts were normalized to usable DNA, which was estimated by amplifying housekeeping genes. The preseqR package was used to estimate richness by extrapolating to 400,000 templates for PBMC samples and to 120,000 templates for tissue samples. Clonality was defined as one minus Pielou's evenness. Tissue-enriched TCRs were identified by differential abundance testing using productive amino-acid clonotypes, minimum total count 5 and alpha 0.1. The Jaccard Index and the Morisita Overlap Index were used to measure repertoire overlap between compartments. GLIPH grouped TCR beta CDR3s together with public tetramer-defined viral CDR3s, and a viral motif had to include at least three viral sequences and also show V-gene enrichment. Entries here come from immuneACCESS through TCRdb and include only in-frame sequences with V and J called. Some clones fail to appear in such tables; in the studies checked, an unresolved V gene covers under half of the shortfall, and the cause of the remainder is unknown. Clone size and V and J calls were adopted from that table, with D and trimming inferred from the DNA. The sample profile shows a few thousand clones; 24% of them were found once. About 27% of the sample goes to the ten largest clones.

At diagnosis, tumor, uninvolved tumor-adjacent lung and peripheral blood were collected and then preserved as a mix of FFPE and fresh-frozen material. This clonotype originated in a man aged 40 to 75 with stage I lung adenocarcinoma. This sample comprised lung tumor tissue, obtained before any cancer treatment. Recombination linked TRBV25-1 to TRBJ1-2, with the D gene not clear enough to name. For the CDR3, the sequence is CASSLGYSGYTF. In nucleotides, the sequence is TGTGCCAGCAGTCTCGGGTACTCCGGCTACACCTTC.